This T cell receptor (beta chain) derives from a study of T-cell memory formation after mild COVID-19. TCRdb reprocessed the 5' RACE reads with MiXCR, giving one entry per CDR3 protein. Here the sample spans over 500,000 distinct CDR3 sequences, roughly 17% being singletons. The table lists this clonotype with a count of one. Sequencing was done on a sample of PBMCs or a T cell subset sorted from them (not recorded which). This sequence originates from an adult woman who had mild COVID-19 (a few samples of this study predate the infection). Cell type and time point are not known.

The CDR3 region has the DNA TGTGCCATCAGTGAAGTGGTCGGCCTTTCTCTCTCGGCCAACGTCCTGACTTTC. Translating gives CAISEVVGLSLSANVLTF. The chain joins TRBV10-3 to TRBJ2-6; no clear D gene. Germline V lookup: CDR1 ENHRY, CDR2 SYGVKD. The CDR3 consists of 18 residues. Trimming stripped 3 bases from V and 6 bases from J, with 21 bases between.